A single sample is the source of the 21 T cell receptor beta chains below, sequenced in a study of spatial heterogeneity in lung cancer. Findings and limits, study-wide: The study found that expanded intratumoral alpha and beta TCR counts tracked tumor mutation counts.

Regarding time point: sample taken at primary tumor resection. TCRdb called the 5' RACE reads again in MiXCR, with one record for every CDR3 protein. The data contain under 6,000 distinct CDR3 sequences, about 7% of them singletons. Their cognate antigens are unknown. Sequencing was performed on lung tumor tissue, taken at surgery. The receptors were gathered from a female donor with early-stage non-small cell lung cancer.

This clonotype was detected many times. This beta chain represents an off-target read in a library built for alpha chains; its size is of limited meaning. The rearrangement links TRBV28 to TRBJ2-5; D not resolved. This CDR3 spans 14 amino acids. From germline, CDR1 is MDHEN and CDR2 SYDVKM. V lost 4 bases and J lost 5, with 14 bases in between. The CDR3 region is CASSSPSRAETQYF. In DNA form, the CDR3 reads TGTGCCAGCAGTTCCCCCTCTCGGGCGGAGACCCAGTACTTC.

In its sample, this clonotype was seen many times. Being off target in a library aimed at alpha chains, this beta chain has a size of little meaning. V gene TRBV27 combines with J gene TRBJ1-1; TRBD1 matches at 8 bases. J gave up 2 bases and V 2 bases, and 10 bases lay outside the gene matches. The CDR3 has 17 residues. Germline V lookup: CDR1 MNHEY, CDR2 SMNVEV (reference sequence). DNA for the CDR3: TGTGCCAGCAGTTTAGGGACAGGACGATTTGAAAACACTGAAGCTTTCTTT. Protein: CASSLGTGRFENTEAFF.

Relative to its sample, this clonotype is medium-sized. Because the library targeted alpha chains, this beta chain is an off-target read whose size means little. The gene calls are TRBV28 and TRBJ2-3, with D tentatively TRBD2 (7 bases). Germline loops: CDR1 MDHEN, CDR2 SYDVKM. Deletions cut 6 bases from V and 2 bases from J, with 18 bases between. The CDR3 has 16 amino acids. CDR3 amino acids: CASSMIGGHVTDTQYF. CDR3 bases: TGTGCCAGCAGCATGATCGGGGGGCATGTCACAGATACGCAGTATTTT.

The sample holds many counts of this clonotype. This beta chain is an off-target read within a library intended for alpha chains, so its frequency means little. V is TRBV7-9 and J is TRBJ2-1, with D unclear. The CDR3 is made up of 15 amino acids. V lost 1 base and J lost 0, with 7 bases in between. CDR1 and CDR2 from the germline V gene are SEHNR and FQNEAQ (reference sequence). The CDR3 DNA reads as TGTGCCAGCAGCTTAGAGGGTCGCTCCTACAATGAGCAGTTCTTC. Its protein product is CASSLEGRSYNEQFF.

This clonotype has ten or more counts. In a library made to pick up alpha chains, this beta chain is a stray read with a size that means little. The chain carries TRBV7-2 and TRBJ2-3, with 10 bases identical to TRBD1. CDR1 and CDR2 (germline): SGHTA, FQGNSA. The CDR3 runs 16 residues. With 5 bases clipped from V and 5 bases from J, the junction kept 10 bases outside the gene matches. The CDR3 DNA reads TGTGCCAGCAGCAGACAGGGGGCACTTTTTGGAGATACGCAGTATTTT. Residues: CASSRQGALFGDTQYF.

This clonotype qualifies as medium-sized. This beta chain is an unintended read in a library built for alpha chains; its size means little. This chain links TRBV7-9 with TRBJ2-4; no clear D. V gave up 5 bases and J gave up 1 base, with 6 bases separating them. The CDR3 has 13 residues. Germline V gene data show CDR1 as SEHNR and CDR2 as FQNEAQ (reference sequence). CDR3 nucleotide sequence: TGTGCCAGCAGCCACGGGGCCAAAAACATTCAGTACTTC. This sequence encodes CASSHGAKNIQYF.

This clonotype occurred many times. The size of this beta chain means little, since it is a stray read in a library made for alpha chains. The rearrangement uses TRBV3-1 and TRBJ2-3, with a weak D call TRBD1 (5 bases). Trimming pared 2 bases from V and 6 bases from J, leaving 12 bases between. Germline V gene sequence: CDR1 LGHDT, CDR2 YNNKEL (reference sequence). CDR3 length equals 14 residues. CDR3 protein: CASSQQGPGDTQYF. The CDR3 coding sequence is TGTGCCAGCAGCCAACAGGGCCCCGGGGATACGCAGTATTTT.

This clonotype was detected ten times or more. Being off target in a library aimed at alpha chains, this beta chain has a size of little meaning. This chain links TRBV7-2 with TRBJ1-2; D perhaps matches TRBD1 (6 bases). Trimming pared 5 bases from V and 8 bases from J, leaving 12 bases between. The CDR3 runs 12 residues. Per germline, CDR1 SGHTA and CDR2 FQGNSA. CDR3 DNA sequence: TGTGCCAGCAGCACCCAGGGGATCGGCTACACCTTC. Protein product: CASSTQGIGYTF.

This clonotype came up many times. With the library built for alpha chains, this beta chain is off target and its frequency is not meaningful. The rearrangement links TRBV7-9 to TRBJ2-7, with TRBD1 matching over 9 bases. V dropped 5 bases and J dropped 2; count of bases not matched to a gene: 4. Germline values: CDR1 SEHNR, CDR2 FQNEAQ (reference sequence). The length of the CDR3 is 14 residues. CDR3 protein: CASSHGTGTYEQYF. For the CDR3, the DNA is TGTGCCAGCAGCCACGGGACAGGGACCTACGAGCAGTACTTC.

This clonotype has just a few counts. A library made for alpha chains picked up this beta chain off target, so its size means little. The chain's CDR3 is CASSPLAGEVDTQYF. The CDR3 nucleotides read TGTGCCAGCAGTCCCCTAGCGGGAGAGGTAGATACGCAGTATTTT. V and J are TRBV28 and TRBJ2-3; 10 bases are a match to TRBD2. The CDR3 sequence is 15 residues long. Losses at the gene ends were 5 bases for V and 5 bases for J; bases not matched to a gene: 7. The germline V gene encodes CDR1 MDHEN and CDR2 SYDVKM.

This clonotype was observed a handful of times. Because this beta chain is a stray read in a library intended to capture alpha chains, its abundance should not be given much weight. V gene TRBV7-2 combines with J gene TRBJ1-3; D may be TRBD1 (6 bases). V was pared by 1 base and J by 6 bases, with 13 bases between. The CDR3 covers 15 residues. From germline, CDR1 is SGHTA and CDR2 FQGNSA. CDR3 coding DNA: TGTGCCAGCAGCTTAGTTATCGGGGGGCAAAACACCATATATTTT. This sequence encodes CASSLVIGGQNTIYF.

The sample holds many counts of this clonotype. Found in a library prepared for alpha chains, this beta chain is an off-target read, and its abundance has little meaning. The chain joins TRBV20-1 to TRBJ2-3; D is unclear. Trimming shortened V by 0 bases and J by 1 base, and 14 bases separated the two germline ends. This CDR3 is 16 amino acids long. Per germline, CDR1 DFQATT and CDR2 SNEGSKA (reference sequence). The CDR3 protein is CSARDVRTWGTDTQYF. CDR3 nucleotides: TGCAGTGCTAGAGATGTGAGAACTTGGGGCACAGATACGCAGTATTTT.

Within the sample, this clonotype is medium-sized. With the library built for alpha chains, this beta chain is off target and its frequency is not meaningful. The rearrangement joins TRBV9 to TRBJ2-1, with D perhaps assigned TRBD1 or TRBD2 (6 bases each). Germline V gives CDR1 SGDLS, CDR2 YYNGEE. There are 16 residues in the CDR3. Trimming took off 1 base at V and 7 bases at J, with 18 bases between the two ends. CDR3 nucleotide sequence: TGTGCCAGCAGCGTATCTGTTTTCGGGGGCTTTAATGAGCAGTTCTTC. Amino acids: CASSVSVFGGFNEQFF.

Ten or more counts support this clonotype. This beta chain turned up in a library designed for alpha chains; as an off-target read, its abundance says little. The rearrangement links TRBV11-3 to TRBJ1-1; weak D call: TRBD1 (5 bases). The germline V gene has CDR1 SGHNT and CDR2 YENEEA. The CDR3 runs 15 residues. V lost 6 bases and J 4 bases, leaving 18 bases between the germline ends. The DNA of the CDR3 is TGTGCCAGCAGTCTCGGCGGGGGATCGAGCACTGAAGCTTTCTTT. Translation gives CASSLGGGSSTEAFF.

This clonotype is classed as medium-sized (0.01 to 0.1%). This beta chain turned up in a library designed for alpha chains; as an off-target read, its abundance says little. The chain joins TRBV28 to TRBJ2-7; maybe TRBD1 (5 bases). Trimming left V 8 bases short and J 11 bases short, with 19 bases between. The CDR3 is made up of 12 amino acids. Germline-derived CDR1 and CDR2 are MDHEN and SYDVKM. CDR3 DNA: TGTGCCAGCGCGGACGGGCAGGGTTGGAAGTACTTC. Its protein product is CASADGQGWKYF.

In this sample, this clonotype turned up a few times. As an off-target read in a library built for alpha chains, this beta chain has a frequency of little significance. The chain employs TRBV28 and TRBJ2-1; TRBD2 aligns across 13 bases. Germline V gene lookup returns CDR1 MDHEN and CDR2 SYDVKM. V gave up 6 bases and J gave up 0 bases; unmatched junction bases: 14. The CDR3 totals 20 residues. The CDR3 is CASRWTLGTSGITSYNEQFF. In DNA, the CDR3 is TGTGCCAGCAGATGGACCCTGGGGACTAGCGGGATCACCTCCTACAATGAGCAGTTCTTC.

This clonotype is termed medium-sized (0.01 to 0.1%). This beta chain is an unintended read in a library built for alpha chains; its size means little. This chain links TRBV15 with TRBJ2-5; 12 bases are shared with TRBD2. The CDR3 consists of 18 residues. V shed 5 bases, J shed 5 bases, and the junction held 15 bases outside the gene matches. CDR1 and CDR2 (germline): LNHNV, YYDKDF (reference sequence). In nucleotides, the CDR3 is TGTGCCACCAGCCGAGGGGCACGTGGGCTAGCGGGAGGGGAGACCCAGTACTTC. This gives the protein CATSRGARGLAGGETQYF.

Turning to this clonotype: This beta chain represents an off-target read in a library built for alpha chains; its size is of limited meaning. This chain joins TRBV20-1 and TRBJ2-3, with TRBD2 identical over 12 bases. The germline CDR1 and CDR2 sequences are DFQATT and SNEGSKA (reference sequence). The V gene end was trimmed by 1 base and the J gene end by 6 bases; junction bases not matched to a gene: 8. The CDR3 is 16 amino acids. CDR3 DNA sequence: TGCAGTGCTAGAGGGACTAGCGGGATGGCTGTGGATACGCAGTATTTT. Translation: CSARGTSGMAVDTQYF.

At least ten counts were recorded for this clonotype. Being off target in a library aimed at alpha chains, this beta chain has a size of little meaning. The CDR3 loop is CASSPTRGGRDEQFF. CDR3 nucleotide sequence: TGCGCCAGCAGCCCCACGCGGGGGGGCCGGGATGAGCAGTTCTTC. V gene TRBV5-1 combines with J gene TRBJ2-1; 9 bases fit TRBD2. J was trimmed by 8 bases and V by 4 bases; bases with no gene match: 10. The CDR3 totals 15 residues. The germline V gene encodes CDR1 SGHRS and CDR2 YFSETQ.

This clonotype was found many times. This beta chain came through as a stray read in a library set up for alpha chains, and its size says little. The V gene is TRBV5-1, the J gene TRBJ2-7; 7 bases map to TRBD2. CDR1 is SGHRS, CDR2 YFSETQ, per germline. The CDR3 loop spans 15 amino acids. V was clipped by 0 bases and J by 3 bases; unmatched bases: 6. The CDR3 DNA reads TGCGCCAGCAGCTTGGGGCCTAGCGGACTCTACGAGCAGTACTTC. Amino acid sequence: CASSLGPSGLYEQYF.

By share, this clonotype counts as medium-sized. The size of this beta chain means little, since it is a stray read in a library made for alpha chains. The gene calls are TRBV15 and TRBJ1-1; 8 bases fit TRBD1. The V and J ends lost 7 bases and 10 bases, in that order; junction bases with no gene match: 8. CDR1 is LNHNV and CDR2 is YYDKDF in the germline V gene (reference sequence). This CDR3 contains 12 residues. CDR3 DNA: TGTGCCACCAAATCGGCAGGGGGCATAGCTTTCTTT. Amino acids: CATKSAGGIAFF.